The sequence of this T cell receptor (beta chain) was determined in a study of T-cell reconstitution after alpha-beta-depleted transplantation in children. The V end was cut by 2 bases, the J end by 10 bases, with 10 bases between. The germline V gene has CDR1 SGHRS and CDR2 YFSETQ. The CDR3 is 12 amino acids. For TCRbeta, the library was prepared with unique molecular identifiers. TCRdb recomputed calls from the PCR reads with MiXCR, one row per CDR3 protein. The sample includes approximately 390,000 distinct CDR3 sequences, approximately 10% seen only once; the top ten take approximately 5%. This clonotype has more than one count but fewer than ten.

Sequenced here: PBMCs from the stem cell graft donor, sampled from the stem cell graft. V gene TRBV5-1 combines with J gene TRBJ2-1; D is unclear. This TCR was recovered from a human donor who donated a stem cell graft to a child with acute myeloid leukemia. The CDR3 here is CASSFRPEEQFF. The CDR3 DNA follows: TGCGCCAGCAGCTTTCGTCCGGAGGAGCAGTTCTTC.